Here is one T cell receptor beta chain with its context. The antigen remains undetermined. The data were taken from a study of T cells in Graves' hyperthyroidism and ophthalmopathy. General study findings and limits: Within blood appeared most thyroid clonotypes that had expanded above 0.001. The model's output predicted ophthalmopathy at a median of roughly 6.9 months prior to onset.

Amplification of TCR beta CDR3 regions was performed using RNA transcripts as template. The study used the HTBI primer set for a first-round RT-PCR of the TCR CDR3. Each CDR3 protein is one row after TCRdb ran MiXCR on the multiplex PCR reads. The table shows roughly 500,000 distinct CDR3 sequences, with 35% to 55% occurring only once. Per the germline V gene, CDR1 is WSHSY and CDR2 is SAAADI. Deletions cut 7 bases from V and 2 bases from J, with 18 bases between. CDR3 size: 15 residues. Exclusion followed for patients with uncontrolled infection, other autoimmune disease, pregnancy or lactation. The study based diagnoses on clinical symptoms, serum thyroxine and TRAb, thyroid ultrasound and orbital computed tomography.

The chain recombines TRBV10-2 with TRBJ2-7; possibly TRBD1 for D (6 bases). This receptor was identified in an adult woman with Graves' disease, either hyperthyroidism or ophthalmopathy (not recorded which). Sequencing used peripheral blood or thyroid tissue (not recorded which). CDR3 in DNA: TGCGCCAGCAAAAACTCCAGGGACACGGCCTACGAGCAGTACTTC. Amino acid sequence: CASKNSRDTAYEQYF.